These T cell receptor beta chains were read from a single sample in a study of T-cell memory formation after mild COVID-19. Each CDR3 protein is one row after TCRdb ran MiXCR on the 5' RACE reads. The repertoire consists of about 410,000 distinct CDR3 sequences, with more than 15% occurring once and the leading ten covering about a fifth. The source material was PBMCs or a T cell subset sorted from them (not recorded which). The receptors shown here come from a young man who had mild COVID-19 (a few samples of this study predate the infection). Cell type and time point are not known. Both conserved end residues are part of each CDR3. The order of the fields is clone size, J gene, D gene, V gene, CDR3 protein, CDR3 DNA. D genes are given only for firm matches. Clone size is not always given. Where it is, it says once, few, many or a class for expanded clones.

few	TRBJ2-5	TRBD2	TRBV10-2	CASKLSGVETQYF	TGCGCCAGCAAACTGAGCGGGGTTGAGACCCAGTACTTC
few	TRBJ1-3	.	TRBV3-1	CASSQTQGTGNTIYF	TGTGCCAGCAGCCAAACACAGGGCACTGGAAACACCATATATTTT
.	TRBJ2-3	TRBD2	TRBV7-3	CASSPGTSIVTDTQYF	TGTGCCAGCAGCCCCGGGACTAGCATAGTCACAGATACGCAGTATTTT
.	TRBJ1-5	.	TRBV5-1	CASSLPGLNQPQHF	TGCGCCAGCAGCTTGCCGGGGCTCAATCAGCCCCAGCATTTT
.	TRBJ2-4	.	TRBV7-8	CASSSHKNIQYF	TGTGCCAGCAGCTCGCATAAAAACATTCAGTACTTC
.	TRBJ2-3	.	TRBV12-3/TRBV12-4	CASSFFPQDFTDTQYF	TGTGCCAGCAGTTTTTTCCCGCAGGATTTCACAGATACGCAGTATTTT
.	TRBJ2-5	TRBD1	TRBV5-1	CASSRDRGIVQTQYF	TGCGCCAGCAGTCGGGACAGGGGGATCGTACAGACCCAGTACTTC
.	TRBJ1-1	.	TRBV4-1	CASVGTEAFF	TGCGCCAGCGTTGGTACTGAAGCTTTCTTT
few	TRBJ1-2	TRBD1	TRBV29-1	CSGDRGVDDGYTF	TGCAGCGGGGACAGGGGGGTAGATGATGGCTACACCTTC
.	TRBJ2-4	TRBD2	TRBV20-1	CSASRPAGGPVTKNIQYF	TGCAGTGCTAGCCGCCCAGCGGGGGGGCCGGTGACCAAAAACATTCAGTACTTC
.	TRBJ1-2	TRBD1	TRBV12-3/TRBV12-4	CASTLGTANYGYTF	TGTGCCAGCACCTTAGGGACAGCTAACTATGGCTACACCTTC
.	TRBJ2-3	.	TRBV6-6	CASSSTEGLPDTQYF	TGTGCCAGCAGTTCGACAGAGGGGCTCCCAGATACGCAGTATTTT
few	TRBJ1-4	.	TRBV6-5	CASSVTTNEKLFF	TGTGCCAGCAGTGTAACAACTAATGAAAAACTGTTTTTT
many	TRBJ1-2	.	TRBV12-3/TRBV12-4	CASSLEGYGYTF	TGTGCCAGCAGCTTAGAAGGGTATGGCTACACCTTC
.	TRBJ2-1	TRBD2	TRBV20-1	CSAGTSGEFF	TGCAGTGCGGGGACTAGCGGAGAGTTCTTC
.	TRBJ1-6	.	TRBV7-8	CASSLARGAGFTLHF	TGTGCCAGCAGCTTAGCACGGGGTGCGGGATTCACCCTCCACTTT
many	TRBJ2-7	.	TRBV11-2	CASSLGTSYEQYF	TGTGCCAGCAGCTTAGGTACCAGCTACGAGCAGTACTTC
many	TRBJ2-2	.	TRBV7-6	CASSLDTTGELFF	TGTGCCAGCAGCTTAGACACAACCGGGGAGCTGTTTTTT
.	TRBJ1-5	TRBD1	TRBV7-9	CASNPGTAPNQPQHF	TGTGCCAGCAACCCAGGGACAGCGCCCAATCAGCCCCAGCATTTT
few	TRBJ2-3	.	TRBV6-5	CASSRTGLGTDTQYF	TGTGCCAGCAGCCGCACGGGACTCGGCACAGATACGCAGTATTTT
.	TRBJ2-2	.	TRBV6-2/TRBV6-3	CASSYLGENTGELFF	TGTGCCAGCAGTTACTTGGGGGAAAACACCGGGGAGCTGTTTTTT
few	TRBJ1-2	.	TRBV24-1	CATSPDNAEEIYGYTF	TGTGCCACCAGTCCCGATAACGCGGAAGAGATCTATGGCTACACCTTC
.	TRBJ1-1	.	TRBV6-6	CASGLKGGTEAFF	TGTGCCAGCGGCCTAAAGGGGGGGACTGAAGCTTTCTTT
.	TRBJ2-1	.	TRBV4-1	CASSQESRGDEQFF	TGCGCCAGCAGCCAAGAAAGTAGAGGGGATGAGCAGTTCTTC
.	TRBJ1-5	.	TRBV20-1	CSARDISNQPQHF	TGCAGTGCTAGGGACATCAGCAATCAGCCCCAGCATTTT
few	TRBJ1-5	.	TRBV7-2	CASSLITGIGQPQHF	TGTGCCAGCAGCTTAATCACAGGGATTGGGCAGCCCCAGCATTTT
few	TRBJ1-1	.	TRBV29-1	CSVELQEYWANTEAFF	TGCAGCGTTGAACTACAGGAATACTGGGCAAACACTGAAGCTTTCTTT
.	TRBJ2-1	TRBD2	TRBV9	CASSTLAGGNSYNEQFF	TGTGCCAGTAGTACACTAGCGGGGGGGAACTCCTACAATGAGCAGTTCTTC
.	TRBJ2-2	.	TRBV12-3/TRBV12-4	CASSLRGVGTGELFF	TGTGCCAGCAGTTTAAGGGGGGTTGGCACCGGGGAGCTGTTTTTT
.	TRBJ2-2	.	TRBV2	CAIRALPANTGELFF	TGTGCCATCAGGGCCCTTCCTGCGAACACCGGGGAGCTGTTTTTT
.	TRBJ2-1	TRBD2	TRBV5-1	CASSLVLAGANEQFF	TGCGCCAGCAGCTTGGTCCTAGCGGGGGCCAATGAGCAGTTCTTC
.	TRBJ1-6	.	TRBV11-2	CASSLEPKVSPLHF	TGTGCCAGCAGCTTAGAGCCCAAGGTTTCACCCCTCCACTTT
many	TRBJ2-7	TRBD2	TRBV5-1	CASSPEAGPPYEQYF	TGCGCCAGCAGCCCGGAAGCGGGGCCCCCCTACGAGCAGTACTTC
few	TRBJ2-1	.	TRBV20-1	CSASVPGYNEQFF	TGCAGTGCTAGTGTCCCTGGCTACAATGAGCAGTTCTTC
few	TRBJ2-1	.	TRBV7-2	CASSSRRNNEQFF	TGTGCCAGCAGCTCCCGGCGGAACAATGAGCAGTTCTTC
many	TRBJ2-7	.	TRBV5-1	CASSPGTPYEQYF	TGCGCCAGCAGCCCCGGGACCCCCTACGAGCAGTACTTC
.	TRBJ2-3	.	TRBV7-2	CASSPDGLSSTQYF	TGTGCCAGCAGTCCGGACGGTTTAAGCAGTACGCAGTATTTT
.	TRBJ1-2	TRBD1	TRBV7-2	CASSPNRDRVRWYGYTF	TGTGCCAGCAGCCCCAACCGGGACAGGGTCCGATGGTACGGCTACACCTTC
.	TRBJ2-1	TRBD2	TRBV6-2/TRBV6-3	CASSSRLANEQFF	TGTGCCAGCAGTTCCCGACTAGCGAATGAGCAGTTCTTC
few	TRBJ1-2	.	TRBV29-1	CSVLVGGDYGYTF	TGCAGCGTTTTGGTTGGGGGGGACTATGGCTACACCTTC
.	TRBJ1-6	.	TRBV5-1	CASSSGGINSPLHF	TGCGCCAGCAGCTCCGGGGGCATCAATTCACCCCTCCACTTT
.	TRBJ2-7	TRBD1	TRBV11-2	CASSLGPGGSYEQYF	TGTGCCAGCAGCTTAGGCCCAGGGGGTTCCTACGAGCAGTACTTC
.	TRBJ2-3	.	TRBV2	CASSEAGDTQYF	TGTGCCAGCAGTGAAGCGGGGGATACGCAGTATTTT
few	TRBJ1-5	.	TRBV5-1	CASSLAGDSNQPQHF	TGCGCCAGCAGCTTGGCAGGGGATAGCAATCAGCCCCAGCATTTT
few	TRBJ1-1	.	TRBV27	CASLSGKEAFF	TGTGCCAGCTTGAGCGGGAAAGAAGCTTTCTTT
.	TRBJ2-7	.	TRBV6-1	CASSEGGYFSYEQYF	TGTGCCAGCAGTGAAGGCGGCTACTTCTCCTACGAGCAGTACTTC
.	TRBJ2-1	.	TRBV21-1	CASPPGNEQFF	TGTGCCAGCCCACCCGGCAATGAGCAGTTCTTC
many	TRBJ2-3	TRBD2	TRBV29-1	CSVRTSGGIDTQYF	TGCAGCGTCCGGACTAGCGGGGGGATAGATACGCAGTATTTT
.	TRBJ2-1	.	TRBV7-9	CASSLAGGPGNEQFF	TGTGCCAGCAGCTTAGCGGGGGGGCCGGGTAATGAGCAGTTCTTC
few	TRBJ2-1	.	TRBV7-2	CASSSGGRRDEQFF	TGTGCCAGCAGCTCCGGGGGGCGGAGGGATGAGCAGTTCTTC
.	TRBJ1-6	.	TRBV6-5	CASSYSGQIYSPLHF	TGTGCCAGCAGTTACTCTGGACAGATATATTCACCCCTCCACTTT
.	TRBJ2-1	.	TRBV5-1	CASSPEERGQFF	TGCGCCAGCAGCCCCGAGGAGAGGGGACAGTTCTTC
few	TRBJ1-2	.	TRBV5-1	CASTPSSAANYGYTF	TGCGCCAGCACCCCAAGTTCCGCGGCTAACTATGGCTACACCTTC
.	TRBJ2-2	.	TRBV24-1	CATSGSDPGDTGELFF	TGTGCCACCAGTGGTTCCGACCCGGGAGACACCGGGGAGCTGTTTTTT
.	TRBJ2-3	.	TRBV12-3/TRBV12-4	CASRNTDTQYF	TGTGCCAGCAGAAACACAGATACGCAGTATTTT
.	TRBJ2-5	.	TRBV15	CATSGRGGLQETQYF	TGTGCCACCAGCGGGAGGGGGGGGCTCCAAGAGACCCAGTACTTC
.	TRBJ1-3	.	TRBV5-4	CASSLRGASGNTIYF	TGTGCCAGCAGCCTTCGGGGGGCGTCTGGAAACACCATATATTTT